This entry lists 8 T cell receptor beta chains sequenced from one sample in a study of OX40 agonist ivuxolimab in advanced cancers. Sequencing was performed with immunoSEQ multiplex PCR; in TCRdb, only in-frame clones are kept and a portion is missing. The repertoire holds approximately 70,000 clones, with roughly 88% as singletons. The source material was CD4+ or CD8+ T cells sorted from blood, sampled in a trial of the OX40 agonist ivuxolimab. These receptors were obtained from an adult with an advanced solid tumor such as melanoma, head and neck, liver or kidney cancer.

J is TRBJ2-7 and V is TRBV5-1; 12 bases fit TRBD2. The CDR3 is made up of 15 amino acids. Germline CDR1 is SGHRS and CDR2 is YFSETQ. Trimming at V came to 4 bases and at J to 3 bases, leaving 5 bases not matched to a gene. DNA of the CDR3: TGCGCCAGCAGCCCCCTAGCGGGGGGGTTCTACGAGCAGTACTTC. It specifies CASSPLAGGFYEQYF. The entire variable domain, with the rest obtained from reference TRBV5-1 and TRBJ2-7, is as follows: KAGVTQTPRYLIKTRGQQVTLSCSPISGHRSVSWYQQTPGQGLQFLFEYFSETQRNKGNFPGRFSGRQFSNSRSEMNVSTLELGDSALYLCASSPLAGGFYEQYFGPGTRLTVT.

The CDR3 sequence is CAWSVQVYGYTF. CDR3 bases: TGTGCCTGGAGTGTACAAGTCTATGGCTACACCTTC. V and J are TRBV30 and TRBJ1-2; D is uncertain. This CDR3 contains 12 residues. V was cut by 0 bases and J by 4 bases, with 6 bases left in between. Looked up from germline, CDR1 is GTSNPN and CDR2 is SVGIG (reference sequence).

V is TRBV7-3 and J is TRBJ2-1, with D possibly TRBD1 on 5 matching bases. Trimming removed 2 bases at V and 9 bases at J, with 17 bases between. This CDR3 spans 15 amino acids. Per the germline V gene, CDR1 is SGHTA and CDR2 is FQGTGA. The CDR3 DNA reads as TGTGCCAGCAGCTTATCAAATCAGGGCGCCTCTGAGCAGTTCTTC. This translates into CASSLSNQGASEQFF.

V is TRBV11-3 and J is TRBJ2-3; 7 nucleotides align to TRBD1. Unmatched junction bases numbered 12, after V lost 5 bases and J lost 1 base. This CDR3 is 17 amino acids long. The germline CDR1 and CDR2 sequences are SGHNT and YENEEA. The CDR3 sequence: CASSTGTAPGGTDTQYF. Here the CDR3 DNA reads TGTGCCAGCAGCACGGGGACAGCACCTGGAGGCACAGATACGCAGTATTTT.

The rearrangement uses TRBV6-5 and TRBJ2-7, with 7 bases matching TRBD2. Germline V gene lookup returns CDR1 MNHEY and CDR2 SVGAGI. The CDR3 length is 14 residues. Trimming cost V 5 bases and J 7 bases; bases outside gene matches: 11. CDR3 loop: CASSQHSGGREQYF. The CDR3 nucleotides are TGTGCCAGCAGTCAACATTCGGGGGGACGGGAGCAGTACTTC.

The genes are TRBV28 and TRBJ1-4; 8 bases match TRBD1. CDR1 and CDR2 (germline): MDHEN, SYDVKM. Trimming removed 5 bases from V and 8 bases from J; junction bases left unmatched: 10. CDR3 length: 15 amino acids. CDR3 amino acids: CASSELQGGGEKLFF. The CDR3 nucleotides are TGTGCCAGCAGTGAATTACAGGGGGGAGGAGAAAAACTGTTTTTT.

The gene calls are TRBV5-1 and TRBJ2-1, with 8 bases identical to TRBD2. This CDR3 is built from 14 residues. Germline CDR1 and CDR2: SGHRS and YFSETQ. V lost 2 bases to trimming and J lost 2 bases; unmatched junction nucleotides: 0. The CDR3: CASSFGGAYNEQFF. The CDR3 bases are TGCGCCAGCAGCTTCGGGGGGGCCTACAATGAGCAGTTCTTC. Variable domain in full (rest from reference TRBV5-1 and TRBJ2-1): KAGVTQTPRYLIKTRGQQVTLSCSPISGHRSVSWYQQTPGQGLQFLFEYFSETQRNKGNFPGRFSGRQFSNSRSEMNVSTLELGDSALYLCASSFGGAYNEQFFGPGTRLTVL.

CDR3 in amino acids: CASSLERDLQYF. The CDR3 DNA sequence: TGTGCCAGCAGCTTGGAGCGGGACTTGCAGTATTTT. The genes are TRBV7-9 and TRBJ2-3; TRBD2 matches at 7 bases. The CDR3 consists of 12 residues. The J segment lost 11 bases and the V segment lost 3 bases, leaving 5 bases of the junction unmatched. Germline assignment: CDR1 SEHNR and CDR2 FQNEAQ (reference sequence).